Presented here are 18 T cell receptor beta chains from one specimen sequenced in a study of cytotoxic CD8 clonotypes in ibrutinib-treated CLL. Some clones are missing from TCRdb's copy, which holds only in-frame ones; the method was immunoSEQ multiplex PCR. The table lists 150,000 to 200,000 clones, 88% of them singletons. This specimen consisted of PBMCs, obtained at disease progression, from a patient treated with ibrutinib. Every receptor here comes from a human donor with chronic lymphocytic leukemia.

V and J are TRBV4-2 and TRBJ1-4, with 8 bases fitting TRBD1. Germline CDR1 LGHNA, CDR2 YNFKEQ. CDR3 size: 17 residues. The J segment lost 8 bases and the V segment lost 4 bases, leaving 15 bases of the junction unmatched. The CDR3, as DNA: TGTGCCAGCAGCCCCACCGGACAGGGTCTATCACCCGAAAAACTGTTTTTT. It encodes CASSPTGQGLSPEKLFF.

CDR3 in amino acids: CIGTDNYGYTF. The CDR3 DNA reads TGTATTGGGACAGATAACTATGGCTACACCTTC. The genes are TRBV7-9 and TRBJ1-2; 7 positions match TRBD1. Germline CDR1 is SEHNR and CDR2 is FQNEAQ (reference sequence). The CDR3 runs 11 residues.

CDR3 protein: CASSLFWGPNTDTQYF. As DNA, the CDR3 is TGTGCCAGCAGTTTATTCTGGGGACCCAACACAGATACGCAGTATTTT. The genes are TRBV27 and TRBJ2-3; the D gene could be TRBD1 or TRBD2 (5 bases each). Germline V CDR1 and CDR2: MNHEY, SMNVEV (reference sequence). Between the trimmed V and J ends, which lost 1 base and 2 bases, there was a span of 13 bases. CDR3 length: 16 residues.

The V call is TRBV28, the J call TRBJ2-7, with D hard to call. The germline CDR1 and CDR2 sequences are MDHEN and SYDVKM. Trimming shortened V by 7 bases and J by 7 bases, and 17 bases separated the two germline ends. The length of the CDR3 is 13 residues. In nucleotides, the CDR3 is TGTGCCAGCACCCGAAACGTTGCGGTGGAGCAGTACTTC. Amino acid sequence: CASTRNVAVEQYF.

The chain recombines TRBV5-4 with TRBJ2-3; 7 bases fit TRBD2. The CDR3 spans 16 residues. V shed 4 bases, J shed 4 bases, and the junction held 12 bases outside the gene matches. Germline lookup yields CDR1 SGHNT and CDR2 YYREEE (reference sequence). CDR3 in amino acids: CASSLDAGDSSDTQYF. DNA of the CDR3: TGTGCCAGCAGCCTGGACGCGGGAGATTCTTCAGATACGCAGTATTTT.

This clone was seen more than once but under ten times. V usage is TRBV9 and J usage is TRBJ2-1; 11 positions match TRBD1. V was pared by 2 bases and J by 4 bases, with 2 bases of the junction left unmatched. Germline values: CDR1 SGDLS, CDR2 YYNGEE. This CDR3 is built from 15 residues. The CDR3 reads CASSVGTGGYNEQFF. For the CDR3, the DNA is TGTGCCAGCAGCGTCGGGACAGGGGGATACAATGAGCAGTTCTTC. The full variable domain, rest sourced from reference TRBV9 and TRBJ2-1, is DSGVTQTPKHLITATGQRVTLRCSPRSGDLSVYWYQQSLDQGLQFLIQYYNGEERAKGNILERFSAQQFPDLHSELNLSSLELGDSALYFCASSVGTGGYNEQFFGPGTRLTVL.

V and J are TRBV14 and TRBJ2-7; weak D call: TRBD2 (5 bases). V was pared by 4 bases and J by 6 bases, with 13 bases between. Germline assignment: CDR1 SGHDN and CDR2 FVKESK. This CDR3 spans 13 amino acids. The CDR3 sequence: CASSPTRGGEQYF. The CDR3 coding sequence is TGTGCCAGCAGCCCGACACGAGGAGGCGAGCAGTACTTC.

This rearrangement joins TRBV11-2 to TRBJ2-7; D not certain. Germline V gene sequence: CDR1 SGHAT, CDR2 FQNNGV. Between the trimmed V and J ends, which lost 3 bases and 1 base, there was a span of 7 bases. The CDR3 totals 13 residues. The CDR3 DNA follows: TGTGCCAGCAGCTTCCTAGATTCCTACGAGCAGTACTTC. It is translated as CASSFLDSYEQYF.

The rearrangement joins TRBV28 to TRBJ1-1; TRBD1 matches 8 bases. Germline V lookup: CDR1 MDHEN, CDR2 SYDVKM. J lost 10 bases, V lost 1 base, and 2 bases had no gene match. The CDR3 is 12 amino acids. The DNA of the CDR3 is TGTGCCAGCAGTTTATACACAGGGGGAGCTTTCTTT. The encoded protein is CASSLYTGGAFF.

The chain recombines TRBV14 with TRBJ1-1; D remains unclear. CDR3 length equals 14 residues. With 0 bases removed from V and 7 bases from J, the gap between germline ends came to 12 bases. CDR1 and CDR2 (germline): SGHDN, FVKESK. CDR3 sequence: CASSQDLAVNEAFF. The CDR3, as DNA: TGTGCCAGCAGCCAAGATTTGGCGGTCAATGAAGCTTTCTTT.

The CDR3 is CASSGRGSGRVETQYF. The DNA of the CDR3 is TGTGCCAGCAGCGGCCGGGGGAGCGGGAGAGTAGAGACCCAGTACTTC. The chain carries TRBV7-9 and TRBJ2-5, with TRBD2 identical over 8 bases. Trimming took 5 bases from V and 4 from J; bases not matched to a gene: 12. Germline CDR1 SEHNR, CDR2 FQNEAQ (reference sequence). CDR3 length: 16 residues.

The chain uses TRBV25-1 and TRBJ1-1; D is unresolved. With 4 bases removed from V and 0 bases from J, the gap between germline ends came to 12 bases. The CDR3 runs 15 residues. Germline-derived CDR1 and CDR2 are MGHDK and SYGVNS. The CDR3 DNA is TGTGCCAGCAGTGCGGACGCTACTCTGAACACTGAAGCTTTCTTT. Translated: CASSADATLNTEAFF.

This clone was seen more than once but under ten times. This sequence joins TRBV28 and TRBJ2-7; TRBD1 matches 7 bases. CDR1 MDHEN and CDR2 SYDVKM come from the germline V gene. The CDR3 extends over 16 amino acids. Trimming cost V 3 bases and J 2 bases; bases outside gene matches: 10. CDR3 bases: TGTGCCAGCAGTTTTTACTCCGGGACAGCTGCCTACGAGCAGTACTTC. Residues: CASSFYSGTAAYEQYF.

The genes are TRBV29-1 and TRBJ2-2; perhaps TRBD1 as D (7 bases). Germline values: CDR1 SQVTM, CDR2 ANQGSEA. The length of the CDR3 is 14 residues. Trimming took off 6 bases at V and 1 base at J, with 12 bases between the two ends. This CDR3 is CSVRGAWNTGELFF. The CDR3 nucleotides read TGCAGCGTCAGGGGGGCTTGGAACACCGGGGAGCTGTTTTTT.

This chain connects TRBV4-3 to TRBJ2-5; 8 nucleotides align to TRBD2. The CDR3 has 16 amino acids. The junction had 8 bases not matched to a gene; V was cut back by 1 base and J by 4 bases. Germline V gene lookup returns CDR1 LGHNA and CDR2 YSLEER. CDR3 loop: CASSQGSGGGRETQYF. The CDR3 DNA reads as TGCGCCAGCAGCCAAGGGTCTGGCGGGGGGCGAGAGACCCAGTACTTC.

V is TRBV18 and J is TRBJ1-4, with TRBD1 matching over 9 bases. Germline V gene lookup returns CDR1 KGHSH and CDR2 LQKENI. The CDR3 has 15 amino acids. J was trimmed by 7 bases and V by 3 bases; bases with no gene match: 6. CDR3: CASSPKTGGSEKLFF. The CDR3 coding sequence is TGTGCCAGCTCACCCAAGACAGGGGGAAGTGAAAAACTGTTTTTT. The entire variable domain, with the rest obtained from reference TRBV18 and TRBJ1-4, is as follows: NAGVMQNPRHLVRRRGQEARLRCSPMKGHSHVYWYRQLPEEGLKFMVYLQKENIIDESGMPKERFSAEFPKEGPSILRIQQVVRGDSAAYFCASSPKTGGSEKLFFGSGTQLSVL.

J is TRBJ1-4 and V is TRBV7-9; D is unclear. CDR1 is SEHNR and CDR2 is FQNEAQ in the germline V gene (reference sequence). The CDR3 extends over 16 amino acids. The ends were cut back, 5 bases at V and 0 bases at J, with 13 bases in the middle. CDR3 nucleotides: TGTGCCAGCAGCAATACCGACACCGCAACTAATGAAAAACTGTTTTTT. It is translated as CASSNTDTATNEKLFF.

CDR3 region: CASSGAGQGSVYYGYTF. The CDR3 region has the DNA TGTGCCAGCAGCGGGGCGGGACAGGGGTCTGTATACTATGGCTACACCTTC. V usage is TRBV9 and J usage is TRBJ1-2; 10 nucleotides match TRBD1. This CDR3 has 17 residues. Germline V lookup: CDR1 SGDLS, CDR2 YYNGEE. Unmatched junction bases numbered 11, after V lost 3 bases and J lost 3 bases.